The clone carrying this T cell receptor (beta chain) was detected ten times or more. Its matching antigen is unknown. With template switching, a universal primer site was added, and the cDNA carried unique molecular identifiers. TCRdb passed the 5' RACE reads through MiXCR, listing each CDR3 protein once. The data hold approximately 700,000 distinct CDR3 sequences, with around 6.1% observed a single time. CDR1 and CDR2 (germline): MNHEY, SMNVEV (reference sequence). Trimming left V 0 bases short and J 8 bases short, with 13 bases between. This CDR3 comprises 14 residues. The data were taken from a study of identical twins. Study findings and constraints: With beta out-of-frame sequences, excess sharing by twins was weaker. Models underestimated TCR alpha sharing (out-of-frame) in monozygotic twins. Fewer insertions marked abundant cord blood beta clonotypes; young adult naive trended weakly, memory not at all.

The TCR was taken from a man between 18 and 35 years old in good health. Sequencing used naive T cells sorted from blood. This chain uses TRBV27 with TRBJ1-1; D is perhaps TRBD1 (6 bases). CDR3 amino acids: CASSLSKTGTEAFF. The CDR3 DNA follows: TGTGCCAGCAGTTTATCCAAAACCGGGACAGAAGCTTTCTTT.